This note documents a single T cell receptor beta chain sequence. Profiling relied on immunoSEQ multiplex PCR, and the TCRdb table lists in-frame clones only, not all of them. This sample has approximately 210,000 clones, with about 83% found just once. These data belong to a study of blood T cell repertoires in COVID-19. Trimming took 3 bases from V and 0 from J, leaving 9 bases between them. The V gene's germline CDR1 is SGHDT and CDR2 YYEEEE. The CDR3 consists of 14 residues. This sequence originates from a man in his fifties with active or convalescent COVID-19. The source material was peripheral blood. The rearrangement links TRBV5-6 to TRBJ1-1, with TRBD1 as a possible D gene (6 bases). CDR3 amino acids: CASSSTGLNTEAFF. The CDR3 nucleotides are TGTGCCAGCAGCTCCACAGGGTTGAACACTGAAGCTTTCTTT.